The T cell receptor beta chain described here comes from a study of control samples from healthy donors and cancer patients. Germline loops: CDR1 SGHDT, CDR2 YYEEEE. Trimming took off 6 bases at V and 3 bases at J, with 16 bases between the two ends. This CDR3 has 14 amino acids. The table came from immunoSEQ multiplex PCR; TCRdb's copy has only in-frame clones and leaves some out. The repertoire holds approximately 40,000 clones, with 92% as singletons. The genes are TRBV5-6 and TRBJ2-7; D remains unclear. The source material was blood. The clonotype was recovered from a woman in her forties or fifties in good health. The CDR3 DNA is TGTGCCAGCAAAAATTCGGGTCTCAACTACGAGCAGTACTTC. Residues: CASKNSGLNYEQYF.